This entry describes one T cell receptor beta chain. Its cognate antigen has yet to be identified. No much larger clonotype is one base removed from it; base qualities were not supplied. The intended sense of this specimen's time point label: week 5, during vaccination. A 20-mer mutant IDH1 peptide at 300 micrograms in Montanide made up each vaccine dose, which was injected subcutaneously together with topical imiquimod. The donors had newly diagnosed IDH1-mutant astrocytomas of WHO grade 3 or 4 that showed loss of nuclear ATRX. The samples were drawn from NOA16, a multicentre, single-arm, open-label phase I trial in Germany that tested a mutant IDH1 peptide vaccine in humans for the first time. Genomic DNA for TCRB sequencing was isolated from EDTA blood with the DNeasy Blood and Tissue Kit. Looking up the germline V gene yields CDR1 SGHVS and CDR2 FQNEAQ. V is clipped by 4 bases and J by 0 bases, and the sequence between their germline boundaries is 16 bases long. Counted from cysteine to phenylalanine, this CDR3 has 16 amino acids. Of the read, only the CDR3 DNA is kept; its 48 bases are in frame from base 1.

This specimen comes from a study of a mutant IDH1 vaccine in newly diagnosed glioma (TCRdb year 2021). Looking at the study overall: Across visits V03 through V10, patients got a total of eight vaccinations, given in weeks 1, 3, 5, 7, 11, 15, 19 and 23. In the chemotherapy-containing groups, vaccination started alongside temozolomide cycles, whereas in patients who had radiotherapy alone it started 4-6 weeks after radiotherapy. Prior to enrollment, patients had been given standard therapy consisting of radiotherapy alone, temozolomide alone, or radiochemotherapy with temozolomide, with the combination given to most patients. Of the approximately 34 treated patients, 62.5% were male and around 40% were female, and a mean age of roughly 37 years was recorded. Peripheral blood was collected at six visits: V03 (baseline), V05, V07, V10, V12 and V13. Longitudinal TCRB deep sequencing was done for some 25 treated patients, wherever samples were available for exploratory analyses. Broader findings and caveats from the paper: Pseudoprogression appeared unrelated to alterations in the top peripheral T cell clonotypes detected by TCRB sequencing. Immune responses induced by the vaccine were seen in around 94% of patients across multiple MHC alleles. According to the authors, sample limitations meant that analyses of patient blood samples could not be reproduced. Selection of PBMC samples for TCRB deep sequencing was based on availability.

Library preparation used the immunoSEQ multiplex PCR assay. Following the manufacturer's protocol, the hsTCRB Kit was used to amplify rearranged TCR beta chain sequences. Sequencing of TCRB libraries was carried out on an Illumina MiSeq. The original methods were these. Demultiplexing, trimming and gene mapping were performed with the kit vendor's proprietary platform. TCRdb re-hosts the immuneACCESS table, in-frame sequences only. Its copies lack some clones; in the studies checked, an unresolved V gene accounts for under half of them, and the cause for the rest is not known. V and J calls and clone size are as listed in that table; D and trimming were resolved from the DNA. The sample contains roughly 60,000 clones, around 80% of them found a single time. The ten largest clones represent over 7% of the sample.

The chain is made from TRBV7-8 and TRBJ2-7; TRBD2 is a weak D gene call, 6 bases matching. Material: PBMCs, obtained from a glioma patient whose treatment included an IDH1 peptide vaccine. This TCR was recovered from a woman between 45 and 60 years old with glioma. The CDR3 protein sequence reads: CASSSSGRISSYEQYF. The bases are TGTGCCAGCAGCTCGTCCGGGAGAATAAGCTCCTACGAGCAGTACTTC.